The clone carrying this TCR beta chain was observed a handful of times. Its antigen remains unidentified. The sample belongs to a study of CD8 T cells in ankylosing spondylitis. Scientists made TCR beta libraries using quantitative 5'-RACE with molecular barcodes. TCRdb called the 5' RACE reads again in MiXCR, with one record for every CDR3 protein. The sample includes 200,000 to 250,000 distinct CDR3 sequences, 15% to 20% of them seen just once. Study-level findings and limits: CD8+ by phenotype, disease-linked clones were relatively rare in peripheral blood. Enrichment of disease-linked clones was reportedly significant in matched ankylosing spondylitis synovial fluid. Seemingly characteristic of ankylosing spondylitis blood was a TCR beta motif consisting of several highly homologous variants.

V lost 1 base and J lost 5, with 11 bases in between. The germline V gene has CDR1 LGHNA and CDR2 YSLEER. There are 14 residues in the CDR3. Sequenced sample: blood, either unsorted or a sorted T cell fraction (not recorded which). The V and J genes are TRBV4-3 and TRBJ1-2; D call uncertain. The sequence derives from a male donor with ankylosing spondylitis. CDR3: CASSQVGGWYGYTF. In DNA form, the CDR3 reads TGCGCCAGCAGCCAAGTAGGAGGATGGTATGGCTACACCTTC.